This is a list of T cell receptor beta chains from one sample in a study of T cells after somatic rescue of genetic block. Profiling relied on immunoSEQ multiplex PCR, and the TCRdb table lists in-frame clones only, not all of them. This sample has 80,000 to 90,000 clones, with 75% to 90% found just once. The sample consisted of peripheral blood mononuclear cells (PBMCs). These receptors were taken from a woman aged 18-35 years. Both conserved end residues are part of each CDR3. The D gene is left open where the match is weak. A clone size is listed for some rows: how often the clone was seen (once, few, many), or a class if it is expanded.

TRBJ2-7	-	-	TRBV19	CASTPLGGGEQYF	TGTGCCAGTACCCCTCTGGGAGGGGGCGAGCAGTACTTC
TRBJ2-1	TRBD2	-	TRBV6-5	CASSYFQAGGPQFF	TGTGCCAGCAGTTACTTCCAAGCGGGAGGCCCTCAGTTCTTC
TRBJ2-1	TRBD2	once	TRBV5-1	CASEMASGSNEQFF	TGCGCCAGCGAGATGGCTAGCGGGAGTAATGAGCAGTTCTTC
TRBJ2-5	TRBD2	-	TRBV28	CASNMGGSRGETQYF	TGTGCCAGCAATATGGGCGGGAGTCGAGGAGAGACCCAGTACTTC
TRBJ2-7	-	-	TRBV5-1	CASSLMGEDYEQYF	TGCGCCAGCAGCTTGATGGGGGAGGACTACGAGCAGTACTTC
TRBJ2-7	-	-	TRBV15	CATSFGYYEQYF	TGTGCCACCAGCTTCGGTTACTACGAGCAGTACTTC
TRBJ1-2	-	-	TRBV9	CASSVGGQTNYGYTF	TGTGCCAGCAGCGTAGGCGGACAGACAAACTATGGCTACACCTTC
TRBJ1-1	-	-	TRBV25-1	CASSGHGTPGLEAFF	TGTGCCAGCAGTGGTCACGGGACACCGGGCCTTGAAGCTTTCTTT
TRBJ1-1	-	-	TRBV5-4	CASQGGGPLMNTEAFF	TGTGCCAGCCAAGGGGGGGGACCCCTCATGAACACTGAAGCTTTCTTT
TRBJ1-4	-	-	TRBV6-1	CASSGRGGGEKLFF	TGTGCCAGCAGTGGAAGGGGGGGTGGTGAAAAACTGTTTTTT
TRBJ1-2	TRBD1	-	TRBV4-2	CASSPNARTGIGGYTF	TGTGCCAGCAGCCCGAACGCCCGGACAGGGATTGGTGGCTACACCTTC
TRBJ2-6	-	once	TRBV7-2	CASSPRLQSSGANVLTF	TGTGCCAGCAGCCCGAGACTACAGTCCTCTGGGGCCAACGTCCTGACTTTC
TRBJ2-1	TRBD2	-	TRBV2	CASSVPPGGGRYNEQFF	TGTGCCAGCAGTGTTCCCCCTGGCGGGGGGAGGTACAATGAGCAGTTCTTC
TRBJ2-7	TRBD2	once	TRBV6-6	CASSYRAGAGHEQYF	TGTGCCAGCAGTTATAGAGCGGGAGCCGGGCACGAGCAGTACTTC
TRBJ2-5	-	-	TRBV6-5	CASSGDANEYF	TGTGCCAGCAGTGGGGACGCCAACGAGTACTTC
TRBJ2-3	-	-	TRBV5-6	CASSPPADTQYF	TGTGCCAGCAGCCCGCCCGCAGATACGCAGTATTTT
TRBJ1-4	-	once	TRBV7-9	CASSPGDLNEKLFF	TGTGCCAGCAGCCCCGGAGACCTCAATGAAAAACTGTTTTTT
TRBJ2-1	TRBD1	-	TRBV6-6	CASSSTGLYNEQFF	TGTGCCAGCAGCTCGACAGGGCTCTACAATGAGCAGTTCTTC
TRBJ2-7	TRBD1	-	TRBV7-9	CASSLGSGTVYEQYF	TGTGCCAGCAGCTTAGGTTCCGGGACAGTCTACGAGCAGTACTTC
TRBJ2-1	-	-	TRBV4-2	CASSPLDGAYNEQFF	TGTGCCAGCAGCCCTCTGGACGGAGCTTACAATGAGCAGTTCTTC
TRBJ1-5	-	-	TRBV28	CASSLGMAEPQHF	TGTGCCAGCAGTTTAGGTATGGCGGAGCCCCAGCATTTT
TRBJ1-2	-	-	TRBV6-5	CASSYIPDINYGYTF	TGTGCCAGCAGTTACATCCCCGACATTAACTATGGCTACACCTTC
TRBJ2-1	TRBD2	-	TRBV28	CASTPGGLAGGSEQFF	TGTGCCAGCACACCGGGGGGGCTAGCGGGAGGTAGTGAGCAGTTCTTC
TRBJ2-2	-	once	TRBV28	CASSLSRERGELFF	TGTGCCAGCAGTTTATCTCGCGAGCGGGGGGAGCTGTTTTTT
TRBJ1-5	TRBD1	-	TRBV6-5	CASSRGQGRQPQHF	TGTGCCAGCAGTCGCGGACAGGGAAGACAGCCCCAGCATTTT
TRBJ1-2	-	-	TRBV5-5	CASSLAGGELSYGYTF	TGTGCCAGCAGCTTGGCTGGTGGGGAACTATCTTATGGCTACACCTTC
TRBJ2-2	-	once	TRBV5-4	CASSSDHGELFF	TGTGCCAGCAGCTCTGACCACGGGGAGCTGTTTTTT